This T cell receptor (beta chain) was sequenced in a study of cytomegalovirus exposure and HLA in healthy donors. Study results and caveats: Reported findings show TCR beta sequences accurately forecast HLA-A and HLA-B alleles in most subjects.

PCR was performed using 60 Vbeta and 13 Jbeta primers. Method: immunoSEQ multiplex PCR; TCRdb's copy keeps in-frame clones and lacks some. The sample lists under 200,000 clones, more than 70% occurring once. Germline CDR1 MNHEY, CDR2 SVGAGI. The CDR3 consists of 14 residues. Unmatched junction bases numbered 9, after V lost 7 bases and J lost 5 bases. Only a few counts were recorded for this clone. The antigen remains unidentified. Sequenced input: PBMCs. This TCR came from a male donor in good health and CMV-seropositive. The V call is TRBV6-5, the J call TRBJ2-5, with 8 bases lining up with TRBD1. CDR3 loop: CASTRRGRGETQYF. The CDR3 coding sequence is TGTGCCAGCACCCGCAGGGGGCGAGGGGAGACCCAGTACTTC.